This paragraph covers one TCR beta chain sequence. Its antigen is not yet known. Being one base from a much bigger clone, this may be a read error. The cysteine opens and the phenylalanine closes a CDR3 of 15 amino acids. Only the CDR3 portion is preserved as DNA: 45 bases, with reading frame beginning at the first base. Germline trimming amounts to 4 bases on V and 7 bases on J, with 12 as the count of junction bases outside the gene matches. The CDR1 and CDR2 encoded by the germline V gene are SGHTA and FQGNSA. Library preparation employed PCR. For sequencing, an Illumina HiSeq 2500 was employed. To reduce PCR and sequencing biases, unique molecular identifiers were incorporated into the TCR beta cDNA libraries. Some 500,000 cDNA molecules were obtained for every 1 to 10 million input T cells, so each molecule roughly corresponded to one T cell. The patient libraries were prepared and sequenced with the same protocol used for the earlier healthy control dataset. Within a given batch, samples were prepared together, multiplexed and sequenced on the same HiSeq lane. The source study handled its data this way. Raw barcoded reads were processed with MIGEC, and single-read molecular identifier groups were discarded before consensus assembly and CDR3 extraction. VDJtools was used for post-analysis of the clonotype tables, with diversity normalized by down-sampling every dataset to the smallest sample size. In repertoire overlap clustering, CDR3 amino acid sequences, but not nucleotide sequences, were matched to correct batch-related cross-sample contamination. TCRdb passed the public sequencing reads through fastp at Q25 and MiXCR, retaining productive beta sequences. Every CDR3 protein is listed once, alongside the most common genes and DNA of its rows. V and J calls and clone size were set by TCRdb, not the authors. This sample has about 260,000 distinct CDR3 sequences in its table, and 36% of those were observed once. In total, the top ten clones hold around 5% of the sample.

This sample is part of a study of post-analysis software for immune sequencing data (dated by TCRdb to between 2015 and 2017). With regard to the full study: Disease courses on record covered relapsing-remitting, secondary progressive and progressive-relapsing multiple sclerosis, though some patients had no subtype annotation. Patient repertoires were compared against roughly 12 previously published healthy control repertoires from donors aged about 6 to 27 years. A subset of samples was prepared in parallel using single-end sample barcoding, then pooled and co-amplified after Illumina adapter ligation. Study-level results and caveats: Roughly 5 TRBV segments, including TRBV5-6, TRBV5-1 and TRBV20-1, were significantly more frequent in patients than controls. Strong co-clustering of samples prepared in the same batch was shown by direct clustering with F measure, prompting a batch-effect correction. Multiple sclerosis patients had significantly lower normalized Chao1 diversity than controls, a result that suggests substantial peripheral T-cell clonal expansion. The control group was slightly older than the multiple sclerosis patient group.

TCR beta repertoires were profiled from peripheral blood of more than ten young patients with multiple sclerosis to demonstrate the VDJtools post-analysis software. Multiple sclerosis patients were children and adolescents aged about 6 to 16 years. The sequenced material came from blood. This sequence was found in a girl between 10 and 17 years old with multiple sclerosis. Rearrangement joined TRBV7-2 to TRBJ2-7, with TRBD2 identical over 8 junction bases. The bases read TGTGCCAGCAGCTCGGGGGGGACTAGGAGGGAGGAGCAGTACTTC. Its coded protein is CASSSGGTRREEQYF.